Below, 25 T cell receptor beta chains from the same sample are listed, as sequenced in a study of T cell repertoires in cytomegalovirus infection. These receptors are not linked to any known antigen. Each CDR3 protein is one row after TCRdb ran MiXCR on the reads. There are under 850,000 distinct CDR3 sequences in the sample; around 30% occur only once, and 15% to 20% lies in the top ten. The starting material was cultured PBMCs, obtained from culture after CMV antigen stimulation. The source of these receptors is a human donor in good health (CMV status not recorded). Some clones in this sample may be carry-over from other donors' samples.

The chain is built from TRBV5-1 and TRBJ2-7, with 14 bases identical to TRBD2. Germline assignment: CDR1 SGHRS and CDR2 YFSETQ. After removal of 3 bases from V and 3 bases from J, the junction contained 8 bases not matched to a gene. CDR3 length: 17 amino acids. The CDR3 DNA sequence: TGCGCCAGCAGCTCCGGGACTAGCGGGAGACGGCTCTACGAGCAGTACTTC. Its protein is CASSSGTSGRRLYEQYF.

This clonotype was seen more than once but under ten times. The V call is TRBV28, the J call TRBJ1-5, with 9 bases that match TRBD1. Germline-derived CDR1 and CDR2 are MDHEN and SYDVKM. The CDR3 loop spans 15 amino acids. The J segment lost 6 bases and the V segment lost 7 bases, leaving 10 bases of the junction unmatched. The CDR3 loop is CASIIGTGYTQPQHF. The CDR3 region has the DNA TGTGCCAGCATAATTGGGACAGGGTACACTCAGCCCCAGCATTTT.

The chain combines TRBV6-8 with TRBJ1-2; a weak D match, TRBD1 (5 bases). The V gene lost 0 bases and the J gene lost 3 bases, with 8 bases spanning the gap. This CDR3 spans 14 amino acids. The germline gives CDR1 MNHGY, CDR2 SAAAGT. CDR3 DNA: TGTGCCAGCAGTTACTCGAGGGGATACTATGGCTACACCTTC. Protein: CASSYSRGYYGYTF.

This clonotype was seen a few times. The CDR3: CASSLTEGRIQPQHF. The DNA for the CDR3 is TGTGCCAGCAGCTTAACGGAGGGGAGGATTCAGCCCCAGCATTTT. This sequence joins TRBV7-6 and TRBJ1-5, with a weak D call TRBD1 (5 bases). There are 15 residues in the CDR3. Trimming took 2 bases from V and 6 from J, leaving 14 bases between them. The germline CDR1 and CDR2 sequences are SGHVS and FNYEAQ.

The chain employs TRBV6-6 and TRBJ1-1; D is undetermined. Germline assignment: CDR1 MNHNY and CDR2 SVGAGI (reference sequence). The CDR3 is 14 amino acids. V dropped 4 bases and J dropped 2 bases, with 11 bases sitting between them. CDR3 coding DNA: TGTGCCAGCAGTTGGGTAGGCAGTAACACTGAAGCTTTCTTT. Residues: CASSWVGSNTEAFF.

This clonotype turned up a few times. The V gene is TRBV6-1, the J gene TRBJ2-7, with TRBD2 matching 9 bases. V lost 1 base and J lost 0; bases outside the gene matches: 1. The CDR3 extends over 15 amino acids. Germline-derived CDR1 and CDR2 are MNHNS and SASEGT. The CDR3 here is CASSEGLAASYEQYF. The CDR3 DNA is TGTGCCAGCAGTGAAGGACTAGCGGCCTCCTACGAGCAGTACTTC.

Written as DNA, the CDR3 is TGCAGTGCTAGTCTCCGGGACAGGGGAAATAGGGGCTACACCTTC. As protein: CSASLRDRGNRGYTF. V and J are TRBV20-1 and TRBJ1-2; 10 positions match TRBD1. Germline V gives CDR1 DFQATT, CDR2 SNEGSKA (reference sequence). V lost 3 bases, J lost 8 bases, and 12 bases stayed unmatched. The CDR3 has 15 residues.

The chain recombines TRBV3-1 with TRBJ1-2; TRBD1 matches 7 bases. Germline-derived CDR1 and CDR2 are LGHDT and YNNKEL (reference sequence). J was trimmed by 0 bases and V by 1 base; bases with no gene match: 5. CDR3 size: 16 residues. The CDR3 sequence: CASSQVLGQTNYGYTF. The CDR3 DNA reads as TGTGCCAGCAGCCAAGTCTTGGGACAGACTAACTATGGCTACACCTTC.

The CDR3 nucleotides read TGTGCCAGTAGCCCAAGGCTAGAGGGTCCTGAGCAGTTCTTC. This translates into CASSPRLEGPEQFF. The J gene is TRBJ2-1, the V gene TRBV19, with D possibly TRBD2 on 5 matching bases. V was clipped by 6 bases and J by 9 bases, with 18 bases between them. The CDR3 runs 14 residues. The germline CDR1 and CDR2 sequences are LNHDA and SQIVND (reference sequence).

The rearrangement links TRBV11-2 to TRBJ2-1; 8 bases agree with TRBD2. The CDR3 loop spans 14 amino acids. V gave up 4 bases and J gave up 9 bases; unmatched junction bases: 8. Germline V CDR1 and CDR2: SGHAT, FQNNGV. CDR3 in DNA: TGTGCCAGCAGCTCCAGCGGGAGAAGTAGTGAGCAGTTCTTC. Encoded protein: CASSSSGRSSEQFF.

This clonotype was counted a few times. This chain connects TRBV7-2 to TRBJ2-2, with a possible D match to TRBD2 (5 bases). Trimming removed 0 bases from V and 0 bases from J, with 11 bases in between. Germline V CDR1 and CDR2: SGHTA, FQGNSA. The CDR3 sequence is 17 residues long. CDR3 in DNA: TGTGCCAGCAGCTTAGCCTCGAGTAGCGCGAACACCGGGGAGCTGTTTTTT. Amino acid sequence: CASSLASSSANTGELFF.

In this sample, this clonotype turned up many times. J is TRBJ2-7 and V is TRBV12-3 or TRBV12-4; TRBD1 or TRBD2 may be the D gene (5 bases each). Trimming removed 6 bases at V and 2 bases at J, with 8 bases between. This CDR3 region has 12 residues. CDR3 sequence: CASRGEAYEQYF. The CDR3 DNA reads TGTGCCAGCAGGGGGGAAGCCTACGAGCAGTACTTC.

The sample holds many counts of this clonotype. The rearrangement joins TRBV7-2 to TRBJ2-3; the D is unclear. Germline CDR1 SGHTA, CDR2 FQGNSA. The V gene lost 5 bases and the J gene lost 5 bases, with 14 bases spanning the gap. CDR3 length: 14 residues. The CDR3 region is CASSLVRIGDTQYF. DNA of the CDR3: TGTGCCAGCAGCCTCGTGAGGATAGGAGATACGCAGTATTTT.

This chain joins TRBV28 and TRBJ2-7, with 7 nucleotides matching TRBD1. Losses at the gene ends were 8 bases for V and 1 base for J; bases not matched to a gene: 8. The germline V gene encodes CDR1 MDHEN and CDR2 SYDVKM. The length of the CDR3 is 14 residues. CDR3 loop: CASGVSRGSYEQYF. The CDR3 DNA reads TGTGCCAGCGGTGTCTCCAGGGGGTCCTACGAGCAGTACTTC.

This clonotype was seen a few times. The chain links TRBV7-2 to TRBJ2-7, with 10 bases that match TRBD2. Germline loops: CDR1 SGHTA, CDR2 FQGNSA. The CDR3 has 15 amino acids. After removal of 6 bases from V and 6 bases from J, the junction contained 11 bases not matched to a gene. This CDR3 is CASRKGLAGDGEQYF. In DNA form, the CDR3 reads TGTGCCAGCAGGAAGGGGCTAGCGGGAGACGGCGAGCAGTACTTC.

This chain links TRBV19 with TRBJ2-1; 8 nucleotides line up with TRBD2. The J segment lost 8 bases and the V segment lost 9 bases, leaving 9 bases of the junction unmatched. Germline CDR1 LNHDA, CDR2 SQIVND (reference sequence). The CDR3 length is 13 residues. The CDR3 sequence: CASAGTRRDEQFF. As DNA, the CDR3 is TGTGCCAGCGCCGGGACTAGGAGGGATGAGCAGTTCTTC. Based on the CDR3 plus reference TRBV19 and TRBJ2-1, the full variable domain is DGGITQSPKYLFRKEGQNVTLSCEQNLNHDAMYWYRQDPGQGLRLIYYSQIVNDFQKGDIAEGYSVSREKKESFPLTVTSAQKNPTAFYLCASAGTRRDEQFFGPGTRLTVL.

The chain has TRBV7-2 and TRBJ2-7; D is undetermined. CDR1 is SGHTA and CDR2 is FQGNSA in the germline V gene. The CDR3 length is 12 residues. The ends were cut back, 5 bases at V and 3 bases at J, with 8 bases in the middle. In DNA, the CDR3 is TGTGCCAGCAGCCGCATTGACTACGAGCAGTACTTC. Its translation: CASSRIDYEQYF.

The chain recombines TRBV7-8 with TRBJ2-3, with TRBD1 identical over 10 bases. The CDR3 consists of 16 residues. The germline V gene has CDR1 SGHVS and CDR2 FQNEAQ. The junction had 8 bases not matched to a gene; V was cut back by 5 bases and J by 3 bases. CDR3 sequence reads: CASSRRDRGPTDTQYF. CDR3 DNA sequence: TGTGCCAGCAGCCGCCGCGACAGGGGGCCGACAGATACGCAGTATTTT.

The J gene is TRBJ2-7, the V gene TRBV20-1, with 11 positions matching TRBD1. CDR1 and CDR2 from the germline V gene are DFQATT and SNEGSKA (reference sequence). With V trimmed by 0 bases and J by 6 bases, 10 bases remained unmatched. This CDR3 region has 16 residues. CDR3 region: CSARDAGQGASGEQYF. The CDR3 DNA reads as TGCAGTGCTAGAGACGCAGGACAGGGGGCATCTGGCGAGCAGTACTTC.

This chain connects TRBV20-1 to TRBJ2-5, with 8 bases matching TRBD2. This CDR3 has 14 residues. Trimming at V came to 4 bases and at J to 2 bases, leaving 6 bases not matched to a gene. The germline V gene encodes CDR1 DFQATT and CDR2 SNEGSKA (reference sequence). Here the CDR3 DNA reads TGCAGTGCTACCGGGACTAGGATTCAAGAGACCCAGTACTTC. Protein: CSATGTRIQETQYF.

CDR3 sequence: CASSFLSGTRQETQYF. CDR3 coding DNA: TGTGCCAGCAGTTTCCTTAGCGGGACCCGCCAAGAGACCCAGTACTTC. The rearrangement uses TRBV27 and TRBJ2-5; TRBD2 matches 8 bases. Germline V gene lookup returns CDR1 MNHEY and CDR2 SMNVEV (reference sequence). This CDR3 is built from 16 residues. V trimming: 3 bases; J trimming: 1 base; junction bases outside the gene matches: 7.

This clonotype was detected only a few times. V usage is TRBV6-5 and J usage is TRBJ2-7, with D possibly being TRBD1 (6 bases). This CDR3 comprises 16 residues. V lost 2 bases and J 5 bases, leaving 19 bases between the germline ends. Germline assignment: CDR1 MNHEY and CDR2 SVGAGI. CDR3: CASSYRIQGTEDEQYF. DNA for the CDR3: TGTGCCAGCAGTTACCGAATACAGGGTACGGAGGACGAGCAGTACTTC.

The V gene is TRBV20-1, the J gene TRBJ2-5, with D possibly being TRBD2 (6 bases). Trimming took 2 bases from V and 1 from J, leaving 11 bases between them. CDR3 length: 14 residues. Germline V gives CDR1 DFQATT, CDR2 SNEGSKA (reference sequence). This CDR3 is CSARRGNIQETQYF. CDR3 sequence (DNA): TGCAGTGCTAGACGGGGGAATATCCAAGAGACCCAGTACTTC.

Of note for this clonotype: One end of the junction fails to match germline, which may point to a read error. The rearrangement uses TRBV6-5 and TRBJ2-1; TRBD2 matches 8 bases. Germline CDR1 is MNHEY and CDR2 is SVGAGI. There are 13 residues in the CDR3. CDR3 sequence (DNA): TGTGCCAGCAAACAAGGGGGGGGACTAGAGAGAATCTTC. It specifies CASKQGGGLERIF.

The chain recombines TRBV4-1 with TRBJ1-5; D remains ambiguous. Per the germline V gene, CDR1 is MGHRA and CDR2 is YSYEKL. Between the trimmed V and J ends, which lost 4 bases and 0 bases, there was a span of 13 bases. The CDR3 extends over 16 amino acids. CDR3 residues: CASSPLPVGSNQPQHF. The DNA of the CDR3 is TGCGCCAGCAGCCCCCTCCCAGTGGGTAGCAATCAGCCCCAGCATTTT.